The 4 T cell receptor beta chains below were found in one sample sequenced in a study of T cell repertoires in cytomegalovirus infection. TCRdb called the reads again in MiXCR, with one record for every CDR3 protein. This table has about 740,000 distinct CDR3 sequences, 35% to 45% appearing once. The sequencing input was PBMCs. Receptors were obtained from a human donor in good health (CMV status not recorded). Some clones in this sample may be carry-over from other donors' samples.

V and J are TRBV30 and TRBJ2-5; 10 nucleotides agree with TRBD2. With 0 bases clipped from V and 5 bases from J, the junction kept 3 bases outside the gene matches. Germline CDR1 is GTSNPN and CDR2 is SVGIG (reference sequence). This CDR3 region has 14 residues. CDR3 sequence: CAWSVAGGQETQYF. The CDR3 DNA is TGTGCCTGGAGTGTAGCGGGGGGGCAGGAGACCCAGTACTTC.

Of note for this clonotype: This may come from a read error, since a much larger clone is one base off. The genes are TRBV7-2 and TRBJ1-3; no firm D call. From germline, CDR1 is SGHTA and CDR2 FQGNSA. The CDR3 is made up of 14 amino acids. CDR3: CASSSGFVVNTISF. As DNA, the CDR3 is TGTGCCAGCAGCTCGGGATTTGTGGTAAACACCATATCTTTT.

This clonotype has a handful of counts. The chain recombines TRBV7-9 with TRBJ2-3; 7 bases line up with TRBD1. Unmatched junction bases numbered 7, after V lost 1 base and J lost 0 bases. The CDR3 has 17 amino acids. Per the germline V gene, CDR1 is SEHNR and CDR2 is FQNEAQ (reference sequence). CDR3 DNA: TGTGCCAGCAGCTTAGGCGCAGGGGGAACTAGCACAGATACGCAGTATTTT. Encoded protein: CASSLGAGGTSTDTQYF. Combining the CDR3 with reference TRBV7-9 and TRBJ2-3 gives the whole variable domain DTGVSQNPRHKITKRGQNVTFRCDPISEHNRLYWYRQTLGQGPEFLTYFQNEAQLEKSRLLSDRFSAERPKGSFSTLEIQRTEQGDSAMYLCASSLGAGGTSTDTQYFGPGTRLTVL.

The gene calls are TRBV2 and TRBJ2-1; D is ambiguous. The CDR3 loop spans 12 amino acids. V was trimmed by 5 bases and J by 6 bases, leaving 8 bases between them. Germline lookup yields CDR1 SNHLY and CDR2 FYNNEI. The CDR3 DNA is TGTGCCAGCAGTACAGAGTCCAATGAGCAGTTCTTC. Its protein is CASSTESNEQFF.